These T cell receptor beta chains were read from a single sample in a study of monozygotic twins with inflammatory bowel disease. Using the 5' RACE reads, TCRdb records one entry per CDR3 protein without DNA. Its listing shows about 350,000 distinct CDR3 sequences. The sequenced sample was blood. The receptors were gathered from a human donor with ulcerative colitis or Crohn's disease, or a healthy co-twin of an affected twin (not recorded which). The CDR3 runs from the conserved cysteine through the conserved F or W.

CASSSGQETYGYTF	14	TRBJ1-2	TRBV28
CSASTRRYEQYF	12	TRBJ2-7	TRBV20-1
CSANRDRSNTGELFF	15	TRBJ2-2	TRBV20-1
CSVNRGPNTGELFF	14	TRBJ2-2	TRBV29-1
CASSHWAGLNQPQHF	15	TRBJ1-5	TRBV16
CASSLRYQGNTEAFF	15	TRBJ1-1	TRBV4-1
CASSSNRPDGVAKNIQYF	18	TRBJ2-4	TRBV11-2
CASSPDGTTQNIQYF	15	TRBJ2-4	TRBV7-2
CASSLSPRGQGTQYF	15	TRBJ2-5	TRBV27
CATSHISGANVLTF	14	TRBJ2-6	TRBV15
CASSSRDGPYEQYF	14	TRBJ2-7	TRBV5-1
CASSLWGFTPEQYF	14	TRBJ2-7	TRBV5-6
CASSFTGIPSYEQYF	15	TRBJ2-7	TRBV28
CASSYSVGSYNEQFF	15	TRBJ2-1	TRBV6-2/TRBV6-3
CASSQDKRPTDTQYF	15	TRBJ2-3	TRBV4-1
CASSLSYGQLYNEQFF	16	TRBJ2-1	TRBV4-1
CASSSEREGETQYF	14	TRBJ2-5	TRBV7-2
CASSLGGKEQFF	12	TRBJ2-1	TRBV27
CASSPGTGNTEAFF	14	TRBJ1-1	TRBV5-1
CATSREGGNTGELFF	15	TRBJ2-2	TRBV15
CASSFPGTRGGDEQYF	16	TRBJ2-7	TRBV28
CATSTRTAGTEAFF	14	TRBJ1-1	TRBV15
CASSEQGNTGELFF	14	TRBJ2-2	TRBV2